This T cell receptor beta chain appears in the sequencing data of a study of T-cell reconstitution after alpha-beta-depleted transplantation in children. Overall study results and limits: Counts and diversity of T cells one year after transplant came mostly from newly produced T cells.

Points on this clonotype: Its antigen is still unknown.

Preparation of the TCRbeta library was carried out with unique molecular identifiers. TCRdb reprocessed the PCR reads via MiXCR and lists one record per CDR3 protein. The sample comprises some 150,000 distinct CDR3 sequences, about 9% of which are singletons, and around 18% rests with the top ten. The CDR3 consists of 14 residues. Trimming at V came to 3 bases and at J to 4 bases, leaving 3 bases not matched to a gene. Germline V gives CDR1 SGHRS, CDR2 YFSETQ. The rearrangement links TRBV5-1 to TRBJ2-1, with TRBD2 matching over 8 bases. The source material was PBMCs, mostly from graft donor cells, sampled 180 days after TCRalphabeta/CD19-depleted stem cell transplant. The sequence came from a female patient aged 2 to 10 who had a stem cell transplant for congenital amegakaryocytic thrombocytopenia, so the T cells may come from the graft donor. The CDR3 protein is CASSSSSGYNEQFF. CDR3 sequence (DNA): TGCGCCAGCAGCTCCTCTAGCGGGTACAATGAGCAGTTCTTC.